The 6 T cell receptor beta chains reported below all come from one sample, sequenced in a study of blood T cells in healthy people across ages. Together with a sample-barcoded 5' primer, a J-beta primer mix was included in a second PCR lasting about 6 to 11 cycles. TCRdb ran MiXCR on the 5' RACE reads and lists one entry per CDR3 protein. Of roughly 500,000 distinct CDR3 sequences in the sample, 27% are singletons; the top ten hold 15% to 20%. Material for sequencing was blood. These receptors were taken from an older woman in good health.

This sequence joins TRBV12-3 or TRBV12-4 and TRBJ1-2; D uncertain. The CDR3 is made up of 13 amino acids. The ends were cut back, 5 bases at V and 6 bases at J, with 13 bases in the middle. Here the CDR3 DNA reads TGTGCCAGCAGTCTTGTATTGGGGAATGGCTACACCTTC. Its translation is CASSLVLGNGYTF.

The CDR3 region has the DNA TGCGCCAGCAGCTCGGGAGACCGGAACACCATATATTTT. It codes for CASSSGDRNTIYF. The J gene is TRBJ1-3, the V gene TRBV5-1; D unclear. The CDR3 sequence is 13 residues long. Per germline, CDR1 SGHRS and CDR2 YFSETQ. V was cut by 3 bases and J by 7 bases, with 11 bases left in between.

This clonotype was seen only a few times. The DNA of the CDR3 is TGCAGCGCTATCTCCTACTCGGAAATCACTGGAAACACCATATATTTT. Translated, it gives CSAISYSEITGNTIYF. J is TRBJ1-3 and V is TRBV29-1, with D uncertain. Looked up from germline, CDR1 is SQVTM and CDR2 is ANQGSEA. The CDR3 covers 16 residues. V was pared by 7 bases and J by 2 bases, with 21 bases between.

The V gene is TRBV3-1, the J gene TRBJ1-1, with D possibly being TRBD1 (5 bases). This CDR3 has 14 amino acids. Looked up from germline, CDR1 is LGHDT and CDR2 is YNNKEL (reference sequence). Deletions cut 1 base from V and 1 base from J, with 7 bases between. CDR3 coding DNA: TGTGCCAGCAGCCAAGGGGGGTCGAACACTGAAGCTTTCTTT. Its protein product is CASSQGGSNTEAFF. The full variable domain, completed using reference TRBV3-1 and TRBJ1-1, is DTAVSQTPKYLVTQMGNDKSIKCEQNLGHDTMYWYKQDSKKFLKIMFSYNNKELIINETVPNRFSPKSPDKAHLNLHINSLELGDSAVYFCASSQGGSNTEAFFGQGTRLTVV.

The rearrangement uses TRBV25-1 and TRBJ2-5; D is unresolved. The CDR3 spans 13 residues. V lost 3 bases and J 2 bases, leaving 7 bases between the germline ends. CDR1 is MGHDK, CDR2 SYGVNS, per germline. CDR3 loop: CASSDPVQETQYF. In nucleotides, the CDR3 is TGTGCCAGCAGTGACCCAGTTCAAGAGACCCAGTACTTC.

This clonotype has ten or more counts. The chain employs TRBV12-3 or TRBV12-4 and TRBJ1-1, with TRBD1 matching 8 bases. This CDR3 is 14 amino acids long. The V and J ends lost 6 bases and 4 bases, in that order; junction bases with no gene match: 7. The DNA of the CDR3 is TGTGCCAGCAGCCATGACAGGGGAGGCACTGAAGCTTTCTTT. Amino acids: CASSHDRGGTEAFF.